This TCR beta chain was sequenced during a study of long-term antiretroviral therapy in people with HIV (dated by TCRdb to 2022 to 2024). About the investigation overall: The earliest samples were collected about a decade before the 2015 WHO recommendation for immediate ART, when ART was typically delayed until CD4 counts fell. Whether ART initiation and durable HIV suppression were associated with changes in peripheral blood TRB repertoire composition and diversity was tested in a retrospective serial study. From some 30 adults with confirmed HIV infection, the cohort provided under 250 cryopreserved PBMC samples, gathered serially across a mean of approximately six years (range 1-12). About two fifths of the roughly 30 participants with HIV were female. Test extractions of a monoclonal T-cell line alongside some 36 polyclonal samples showed no cross-contamination during QIAcube processing. Study-level results and caveats: Because pre-ART samples had limited cell numbers, unsorted PBMC were profiled rather than sorted CD4+ and CD8+ T cells. A significant increase in TRB diversity was found to be associated with ART initiation, although TRB diversity was observed to remain significantly below that of transplant donor controls even after long-term ART. Compared with controls, HIV repertoires had narrower CDR3 length ranges, and the network structure pointed to an antigen-experienced repertoire that shifted only slightly toward naive after ART. Inferences about post-ART repertoire changes are limited because no data were available on ART adherence, viral resistance or therapy changes. Samples dated from about 2003 to 2018, and the ART regimens used may be less effective than current ones. Expanded TRB clones identified before ART initiation dominated the repertoire at all time points, although this dominance fluctuated and declined in many PLHIV after ART. Owing to limited PBMC availability, only the TCR beta chain was sequenced, without alpha chain pairing.

Inclusion was restricted to participants for whom at least one PBMC sample before ART initiation and at least two post-ART samples were available. Every participant with HIV received treatment in the United States of America. Before DNA extraction, cryopreserved samples of roughly 0.85-10 million PBMC were thawed and washed. At the time of the earliest PBMC sample for each participant with HIV, ages ranged from roughly 23 to 55 years. Each participant contributed PBMC samples from 1-4 timepoints before ART initiation and 2-8 timepoints after ART initiation, with a median of 7 samples. For every participant, serial HIV viral load, CD4+ T-cell count, ART history and demographic data were obtained. Genomic DNA was extracted from unsorted PBMC with a Qiagen kit on a QIAcube, with processing performed in batches of 12 samples. On this clone: No cognate antigen has been identified for it. Per-base qualities were not stored, and no clone one base away is much larger.

The immunoSEQ hsTCRB v3.0 assay was used at survey level resolution to sequence the TRB variable region. A depth of roughly 40,000-55,000 T-cell genomes per sample was targeted for TRB sequencing. TRB libraries were pooled and sequenced on an Illumina MiSeq using a v3 150-cycle kit. On the authors' methods: Repertoire analysis ran in R within a reproducible Nextflow workflow covering QC, data transformation and analysis. Custom analyses were implemented in LymphoSeq2, an R package for AIRR-Seq data exploration. A few samples yielding fewer than 5000 total TRB sequences were excluded, leaving over 150 analyzed HIV repertoires. Among the roughly 190 retained HIV repertoires, some 60 were collected before ART initiation and 120 to 140 were collected after ART initiation. Each repertoire was downsampled to 5000 TRB nucleotide sequences, and summary statistics were averaged across 100 downsampling iterations. The analysis kept only TRB sequences whose CDR3 regions were at least seven amino acids long. Diversity was assessed using a clonality score derived from Shannon entropy and using the Gini coefficient. In the repertoire networks, any two of the top 5000 CDR3 amino acid sequences were connected whenever the two sequences differed by an edit distance of one. GLIPH2 predicted antigen specificity groups and MHC restriction for TRB CDR3 amino acid sequences. Known CMV, EBV, HIV or tissue antigen associations were flagged by matching CDR3 amino acid sequences against VDJdb and McPAS-TCR. Pre-ART, post-ART and control groups were compared with Wilcoxon signed-rank tests and Holm-Bonferroni correction. In its TCRdb copy, this immuneACCESS table keeps in-frame sequences only and misses some clones. Where compared with another copy, unresolved V genes explain less than half of these, and the others have no known cause. V and J calls and clone size are copied from that table; D and trimming were computed from the DNA. In this sample the table shows about 35,000 clones, 60% to 75% of which occur a single time. The top ten constitute 3% to 4% of the sample.

The cysteine opens and the phenylalanine closes a CDR3 of 15 amino acids. Only the CDR3 DNA stays, 45 bases, in frame from base 1. The germline ends are 7 bases apart after V is trimmed by 1 base and J by 0 bases. The germline V gene encodes CDR1 LNHDA and CDR2 SQIVND (reference sequence). The V and J segments used are TRBV19 and TRBJ1-5; no D gene can be assigned with confidence. Sequenced material: unsorted PBMCs, taken 3 years after starting antiretroviral therapy. This receptor was obtained from a man aged 50-59 years with HIV. CDR3 reads: CASSIVAHSNQPQHF. The sequenced DNA is TGTGCCAGTAGTATAGTGGCTCATAGCAATCAGCCCCAGCATTTT.